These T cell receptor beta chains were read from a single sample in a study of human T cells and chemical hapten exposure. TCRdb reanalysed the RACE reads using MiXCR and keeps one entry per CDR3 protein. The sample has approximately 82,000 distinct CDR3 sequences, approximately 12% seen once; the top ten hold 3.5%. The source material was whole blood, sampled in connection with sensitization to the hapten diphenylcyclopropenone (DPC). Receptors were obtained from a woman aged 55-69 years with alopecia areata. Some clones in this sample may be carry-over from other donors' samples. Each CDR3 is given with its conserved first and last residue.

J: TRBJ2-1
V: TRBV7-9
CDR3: CASSVDRANEQFF

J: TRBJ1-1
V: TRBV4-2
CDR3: CASSQSRQGTEAFF

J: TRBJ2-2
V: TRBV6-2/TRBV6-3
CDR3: CASSYGAGATGELFF

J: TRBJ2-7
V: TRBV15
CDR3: CATSRGTSGGLVEQYF

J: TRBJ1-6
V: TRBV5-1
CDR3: CASSLDRRNNSPLHF

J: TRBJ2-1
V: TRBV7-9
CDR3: CASSLEGGAEQFF

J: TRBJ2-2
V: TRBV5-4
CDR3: CASSRSATGELFF

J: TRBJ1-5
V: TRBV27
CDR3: CASQQGPHSNQPQHF

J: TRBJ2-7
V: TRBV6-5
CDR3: CASRPRQGRREQYF

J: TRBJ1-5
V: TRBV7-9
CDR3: CASSFNQGFSNQPQHF

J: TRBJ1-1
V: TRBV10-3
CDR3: CAISDRTGDGGEAFF

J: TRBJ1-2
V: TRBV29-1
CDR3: CSVVGPSSFYGYTF

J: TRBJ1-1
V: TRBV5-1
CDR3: CASSLVRFRDTEAFF

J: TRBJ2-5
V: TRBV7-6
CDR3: CASSFWTGVETQYF

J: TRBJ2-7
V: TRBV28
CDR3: CASSTSLYEQYF

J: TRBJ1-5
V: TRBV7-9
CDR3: CASSPRSNQPQHF

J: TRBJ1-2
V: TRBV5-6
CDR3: CASSLFGPGSNYGYTF

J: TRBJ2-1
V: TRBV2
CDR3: CASRVTSSTLSHEQFF

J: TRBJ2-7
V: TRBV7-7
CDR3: CASSFGQGAEQYF

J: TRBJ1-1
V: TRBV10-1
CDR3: CASSESRATEAFF

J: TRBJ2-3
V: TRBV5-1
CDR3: CASALTGRSDTQYF

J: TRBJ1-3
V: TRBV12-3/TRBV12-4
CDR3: CASSLGLVRGTIYF

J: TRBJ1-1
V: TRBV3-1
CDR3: CASSRGWVNTEAFF

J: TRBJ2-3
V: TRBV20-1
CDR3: CSAPPHTDTQYF

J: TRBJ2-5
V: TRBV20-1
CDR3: CSARGVTEETQYF

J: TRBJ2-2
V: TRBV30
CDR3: CAWSRVTGELFF

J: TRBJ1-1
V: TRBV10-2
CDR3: CASTSDRVNSEAFF

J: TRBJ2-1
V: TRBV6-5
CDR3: CASSYLRAISYNEQFF

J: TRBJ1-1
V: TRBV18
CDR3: CASSANGGSEAFF

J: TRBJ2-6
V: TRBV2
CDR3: CASSEVRSGANVLTF

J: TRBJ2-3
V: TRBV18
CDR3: CASSPQFRVGTDTQYF

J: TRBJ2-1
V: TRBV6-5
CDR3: CASSSLENSYNEQFF

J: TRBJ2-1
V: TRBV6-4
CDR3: CASPGCGKSSYNEQFF

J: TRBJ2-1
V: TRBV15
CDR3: CATSSTKTSSYNEQFF

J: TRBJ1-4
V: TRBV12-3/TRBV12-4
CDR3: CASSLGPGAGVTNEKLFF

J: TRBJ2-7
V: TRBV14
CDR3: CASSSLLGRSIPGGEYEQYF

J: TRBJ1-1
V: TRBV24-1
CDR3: CATDGRGDTEAFF

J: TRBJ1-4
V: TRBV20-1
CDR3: CSAEDAGGEKLFF

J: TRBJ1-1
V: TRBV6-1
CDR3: CASQLLRSPTAFF

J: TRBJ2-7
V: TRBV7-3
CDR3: CASRRGRITPYEQYF

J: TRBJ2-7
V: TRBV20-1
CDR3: CSEVRTNYEQYF

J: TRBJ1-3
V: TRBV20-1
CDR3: CSARDHASSGNTIYF

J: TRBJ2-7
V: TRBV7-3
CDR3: CASSSSDGYEQYF

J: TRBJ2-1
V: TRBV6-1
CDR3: CASTTLAGANLGGNEQFF

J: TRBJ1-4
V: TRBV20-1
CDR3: CSARVRGKGEQEKLFF

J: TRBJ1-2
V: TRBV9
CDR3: CASSVEAGAAYRYGYTF

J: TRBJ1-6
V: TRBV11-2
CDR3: CASSQLDSYNSPLHF

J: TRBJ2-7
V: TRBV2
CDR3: CASSEWRGEQYF

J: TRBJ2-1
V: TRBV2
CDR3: CASSAGGNEQFF

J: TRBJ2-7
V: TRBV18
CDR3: CASSPDRDSYEQYF

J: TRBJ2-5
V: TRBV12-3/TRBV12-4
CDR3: CASSSPAGRETQYF

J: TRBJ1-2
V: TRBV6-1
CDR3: CASSPGQSNYGYTF

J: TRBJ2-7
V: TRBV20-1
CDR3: CSAYRQESYEQYF